This paragraph covers one TCR beta chain sequence. The assay was immunoSEQ multiplex PCR, and TCRdb's table has in-frame clones only and misses some. The sample lists hundreds of thousands of clones; almost 85% were seen once. The data belong to a study of blood T cell repertoires in COVID-19. V was clipped by 5 bases and J by 7 bases, with 18 bases between them. CDR3 length: 15 amino acids. The germline V gene encodes CDR1 SGHVS and CDR2 FQNEAQ. The receptor was isolated from a middle-aged man with COVID-19, enrolled during active disease. This chain uses TRBV7-8 with TRBJ2-1; D may be TRBD1 (6 bases). The material sequenced was peripheral blood. The CDR3 bases are TGTGCCAGCAGCCTCATGGACAGTTTTCAGAATGAGCAGTTCTTC. Translated, it gives CASSLMDSFQNEQFF.